The present T cell receptor beta chain was sequenced within a study of Ad26.COV2.S vaccination and SARS-CoV-2 variants. Study-level information: As a participant in COV1001, the donor was in the Ad26.COV2.S trial arm. Intramuscular Ad26.COV2.S at 5x10^10 or 1x10^11 viral particles.

The V gene's germline CDR1 is SEHNR and CDR2 FQNEAQ (reference sequence). This CDR3 has 15 residues. V lost 5 bases and J lost 3, with 15 bases in between. Study conclusions and caveats: Spike-specific TCR breadth ran higher among vaccine recipients than placebo recipients.

TCRdb's copy holds only in-frame clones and misses some; the assay was immunoSEQ multiplex PCR. This table has about 350,000 clones, roughly 85% appearing once. Turning to this clone: As yet, its antigen is unknown.

The treatment is: some 20 received Ad26.COV2.S at low or high dose, single or two shots; about five received placebo; per-sample allocation not given. Vaccine and placebo recipients were sampled on day 63 after the first injection. The chain is built from TRBV7-9 and TRBJ2-3; tentative D call: TRBD1 (6 bases). The sequenced sample was peripheral blood, obtained in a trial of Ad26.COV2.S vaccine versus placebo. The TCR was taken from a person between 18 and 59 years old who received the Ad26.COV2.S COVID-19 vaccine or a placebo. The CDR3 loop is CASSVNTGPTDTQYF. The CDR3 DNA follows: TGTGCCAGCAGCGTAAATACAGGGCCAACAGATACGCAGTATTTT.